What follows are 11 T cell receptor beta chains derived from one specimen sequenced in a study of spatial heterogeneity in lung cancer (dated by TCRdb to 2018 to 2020). Taken with the paper, the label for time point translates to: blood at routine non-recurrence follow-up after resection. The protocol used for the library was 5' RACE. The instrument given in TCRdb is NextSeq 500. TCRdb trimmed public reads at Q25 via fastp, called clones via MiXCR and kept in-frame beta chains. One record per CDR3 amino acid sequence lists the most common genes and DNA. This sample lists 110,000 or so distinct CDR3 sequences; 10% to 12% were detected once. In total, the top ten clones hold 24% of the sample. Sequencing used PBMCs, obtained at follow-up. The receptors originated from a female donor with early-stage non-small cell lung cancer.

The chain carries TRBV27 and TRBJ2-3, with D tentatively TRBD1 or TRBD2 (5 bases each). Trimming stripped 8 bases from V and 3 bases from J, with 15 bases between. Germline assignment: CDR1 MNHEY and CDR2 SMNVEV (reference sequence). The CDR3 runs 14 residues. CDR3 loop: CASCLSWGTDTQYF. DNA for the CDR3: TGTGCCAGCTGCCTATCCTGGGGGACAGATACGCAGTATTTT.

V and J are TRBV28 and TRBJ2-1; 7 nucleotides match TRBD2. This CDR3 is 16 amino acids long. Germline assignment: CDR1 MDHEN and CDR2 SYDVKM. Losses at the gene ends were 3 bases for V and 0 bases for J; bases not matched to a gene: 5. The CDR3 coding sequence is TGTGCCAGCAGTTTTCCTACTAGCGACTCCTACAATGAGCAGTTCTTC. It encodes CASSFPTSDSYNEQFF.

The chain joins TRBV6-6 to TRBJ2-7; TRBD2 might be the D (5 bases). V was cut by 2 bases and J by 11 bases, with 10 bases left in between. CDR3 length equals 11 residues. Germline loops: CDR1 MNHNY, CDR2 SVGAGI (reference sequence). CDR3 loop: CASSYEEREYF. CDR3 in DNA: TGTGCCAGCAGTTACGAAGAGAGGGAGTACTTC.

A few counts support this clonotype. V gene TRBV6-5 combines with J gene TRBJ2-6; TRBD1 agrees at 9 bases. CDR1 and CDR2 (germline): MNHEY, SVGAGI. V was clipped by 6 bases and J by 3 bases; unmatched bases: 15. The CDR3 consists of 19 residues. This CDR3 is CASSLRFGTGSFGANVLTF. In nucleotides, the CDR3 is TGTGCCAGCAGCTTACGGTTCGGGACAGGGAGTTTTGGGGCCAACGTCCTGACTTTC.

On this clonotype itself: A single base separates this from a much larger clone, so it may be a read error. The chain links TRBV6-1 to TRBJ2-2; D might be TRBD2 (5 bases). The CDR3 is made up of 12 amino acids. The germline CDR1 and CDR2 sequences are MNHNS and SASEGT. CDR3 nucleotides: TGTCCCAGCGGATGGGGTACCGGGGAGCTGTTTTTT. This translates into CPSGWGTGELFF.

The chain joins TRBV11-2 to TRBJ2-1; 7 nucleotides agree with TRBD2. With 1 base clipped from V and 7 bases from J, the junction kept 10 bases outside the gene matches. The CDR3 totals 16 residues. Germline V gene lookup returns CDR1 SGHAT and CDR2 FQNNGV. CDR3 loop: CASSLGASGMGNEQFF. The CDR3 DNA follows: TGTGCCAGCAGCTTAGGGGCCAGCGGGATGGGTAATGAGCAGTTCTTC.

This rearrangement joins TRBV10-3 to TRBJ2-3; maybe TRBD2 (5 bases). This CDR3 contains 14 residues. With 0 bases removed from V and 1 base from J, the gap between germline ends came to 5 bases. In germline, CDR1 is ENHRY, CDR2 SYGVKD. CDR3 bases: TGTGCCATCAGTGAGTCGAGGGGCACAGATACGCAGTATTTT. Translated: CAISESRGTDTQYF.

In its sample, this clonotype was seen a few times. The genes are TRBV28 and TRBJ1-1; no reliable D call. The CDR3 contains 14 residues. V lost 6 bases to trimming and J lost 1 base, with 12 bases between them. CDR1 is MDHEN and CDR2 is SYDVKM in the germline V gene. The chain's CDR3 is CASSLGRPNTEAFF. The CDR3 bases are TGTGCCAGCAGCTTAGGACGGCCGAACACTGAAGCTTTCTTT. Combining the CDR3 with reference TRBV28 and TRBJ1-1 gives the whole variable domain DVKVTQSSRYLVKRTGEKVFLECVQDMDHENMFWYRQDPGLGLRLIYFSYDVKMKEKGDIPEGYSVSREKKERFSLILESASTNQTSMYLCASSLGRPNTEAFFGQGTRLTVV.

This clonotype was recorded at least ten times. The chain uses TRBV7-9 and TRBJ2-5, with D tentatively TRBD2 (6 bases). V was shortened by 5 bases and J by 2 bases, with 12 bases between the two germline ends. This CDR3 is built from 14 residues. CDR1 and CDR2 from the germline V gene are SEHNR and FQNEAQ (reference sequence). The CDR3 DNA follows: TGTGCCAGCAGCCCGGAGGGCGGACAAGAGACCCAGTACTTC. This codes for CASSPEGGQETQYF.

In its sample, this clonotype was seen a few times. The chain employs TRBV5-4 and TRBJ2-3, with 10 bases aligning to TRBD1. The CDR3 covers 15 residues. Germline V gene data show CDR1 as SGHNT and CDR2 as YYREEE (reference sequence). J was trimmed by 5 bases and V by 4 bases; bases with no gene match: 7. The DNA of the CDR3 is TGTGCCAGCAGCGGCAGGGACAGGGGTAGAGATACGCAGTATTTT. This codes for CASSGRDRGRDTQYF.

The chain joins TRBV7-2 to TRBJ2-4; D not resolved. Germline assignment: CDR1 SGHTA and CDR2 FQGNSA. The V end lost 1 base, the J end lost 1 base, and 11 bases lay between the germline ends. The CDR3 is 16 amino acids. The CDR3 nucleotides read TGTGCCAGCAGCTTAGAAGTAGGCAGGGCCAAAAACATTCAGTACTTC. Its protein product is CASSLEVGRAKNIQYF.